Here is one T cell receptor (beta chain) with its context. V shed 0 bases and J shed 1 base, with 10 bases lying between them. The germline gives CDR1 SGHKS, CDR2 YYEKEE (reference sequence). The CDR3 consists of 15 residues. The repertoire was sequenced with immunoSEQ multiplex PCR; TCRdb's copy has only in-frame clones and lacks some. The sample has around 50,000 clones; more than 80% are singletons. This TCR was sampled from a man aged 40-55 years with rheumatoid arthritis. The sequenced sample consisted of PBMCs. The chain combines TRBV5-5 with TRBJ1-1; no reliable D call. CDR3 in DNA: TGTGCCAGCAGCTTGGACATCGCGCCGAACACTGAAGCTTTCTTT. Protein product: CASSLDIAPNTEAFF.